This record concerns one T cell receptor (beta chain) sequence. The antigen is not known. These data belong to a study of cytomegalovirus exposure and HLA in healthy donors. Study as a whole: The 110 or so validation repertoires used a platform that matched the one used for the 500 to 700 first-cohort repertoires, as a later analysis reported. Findings and limits, study-wide: Diagnosis of cytomegalovirus status made by the classifier reportedly showed high specificity and sensitivity.

Between the trimmed V and J ends, which lost 1 base and 3 bases, there was a span of 12 bases. CDR1 is MNHEY, CDR2 SMNVEV, per germline (reference sequence). The CDR3 has 15 amino acids. The repertoire was sequenced with immunoSEQ multiplex PCR; TCRdb's copy has only in-frame clones and lacks some. There are 85,000 to 120,000 clones in the sample; 88% occur only once, and around 1.9% lies in the top ten. The clonotype was recovered from a woman under 30 in good health and CMV-seropositive. The chain uses TRBV27 and TRBJ2-5; a possible D gene is TRBD2 (6 bases). Sequenced: PBMCs. CDR3 DNA sequence: TGTGCCAGCAGTTTATTGGGAGCGGGCGAAGAGACCCAGTACTTC. This gives the protein CASSLLGAGEETQYF.